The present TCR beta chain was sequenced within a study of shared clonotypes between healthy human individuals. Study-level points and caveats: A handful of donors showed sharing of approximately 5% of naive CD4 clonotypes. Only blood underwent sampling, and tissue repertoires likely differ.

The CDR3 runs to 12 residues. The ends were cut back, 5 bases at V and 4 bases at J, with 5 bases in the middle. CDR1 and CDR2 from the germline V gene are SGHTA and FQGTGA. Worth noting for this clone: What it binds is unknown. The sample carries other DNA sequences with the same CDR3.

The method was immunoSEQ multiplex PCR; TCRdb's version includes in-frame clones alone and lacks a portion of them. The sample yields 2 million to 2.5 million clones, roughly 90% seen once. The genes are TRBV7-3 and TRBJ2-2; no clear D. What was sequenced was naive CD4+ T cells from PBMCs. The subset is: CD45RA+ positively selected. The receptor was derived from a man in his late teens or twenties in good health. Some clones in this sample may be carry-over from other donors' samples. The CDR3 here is CASSPTTGELFF. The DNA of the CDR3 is TGTGCCAGCAGCCCGACCACCGGGGAGCTGTTTTTT. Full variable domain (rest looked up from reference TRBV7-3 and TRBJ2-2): GAGVSQTPSNKVTEKGKYVELRCDPISGHTALYWYRQSLGQGPEFLIYFQGTGAADDSGLPNDRFFAVRPEGSVSTLKIQRTERGDSAVYLCASSPTTGELFFGEGSRLTVL.